This TCR beta chain was profiled in a study of blood T cells in healthy people across ages (dated by TCRdb to between 2015 and 2016). Context from the whole study: In model experiments, roughly one uniquely barcoded TCR beta cDNA molecule per two T cells was captured by template switching. The donors were divided into four age groups: young (average approximately 16 years), middle-aged (approximately 42), aged (approximately 62) and long-lived (nearly 85). Age-related changes in TCR beta repertoire diversity were measured in the study by deep sequencing normalized with unique cDNA molecular identifiers. For two donors (one aged 18 to 29 and one aged 80 or older), the study analyzed two additional independent replicas of 1 million unique cDNA reads from the same blood draw. To avoid experimental bias, donors of different ages were spread randomly across the sequencing lanes.

Systemically healthy Caucasian individuals from Russia, 39 in total and aged about 6 to 100 years, were included as donors. About 10 milliliters of peripheral blood were drawn from each donor into EDTA-treated Vacutainer tubes. Ficoll-Paque density-gradient centrifugation was used to isolate PBMCs, with at least 7 million per sample. Trizol reagent was used to extract total RNA from PBMCs, with at least 5.5 micrograms per sample. Naive CD45RAhigh/CD27high T cell percentages were measured by flow cytometry on a PBMC aliquot from every donor. Its CDR3 holds 13 amino acids, cysteine through phenylalanine. Only the CDR3 region is kept as DNA, spanning 39 bases read in frame from base 1. V lost 8 bases and J lost 5 bases; the stretch between them is 15 bases long. CDR1 and CDR2 were assigned from the germline V gene as MGHRA and YSYEKL. This clonotype has only a few counts. Its specific antigen is unknown. No much larger clone exists at a distance of one base, and base qualities are not known.

The library came from 5' RACE. Data came from an Illumina HiSeq 2500. A second 7 to 11 cycle PCR used a sample-barcoded 5' primer and a J-beta primer mix. Each TCR beta cDNA molecule received a unique molecular identifier from a template-switch 5' adaptor carrying 12 random nucleotides. Each sample yielded at least 2.5 million CDR3-containing paired-end reads. All of the RNA was converted into first-strand cDNA using the Mint cDNA synthesis kit, with a TRBC-specific oligonucleotide serving as the primer. All cDNA was treated with uracil-DNA glycosylase and then went through a first 18-cycle PCR with the universal primers M1SS and BC2_uni_R. The original methods were these. Each sample was normalized by randomly selecting 1 million high-quality reads, each carrying a distinct molecular identifier. Instead of being binned into consensus sequences, reads with shared molecular identifiers were discarded. MiTCR, run with a Q25 quality threshold and the strictest error-elimination algorithm, handled CDR3 identification, clonotype clustering and error correction. A nonparametric unseen species model using Euler transformation provided a lower-bound estimate of total TCR beta diversity. The raw public data were reprocessed by TCRdb itself: fastp quality trimming at Q25, MiXCR clonotype calling, in-frame beta chains only. Entries are consolidated by CDR3 protein sequence, retaining the most common genes and DNA. TCRdb's processing, not the study's, gives the V and J calls here. Across this sample there are some 1.6 million distinct CDR3 sequences, with 30% to 35% seen only once. The ten largest clonotypes hold approximately 11% of the sample.

Summary of the overall study and its limitations: Because donor CMV infection status was unknown, age-related changes in expanded clonotypes were potentially confounded. There was a strong correlation between observed TCR beta diversity and the percentage of naive T cells measured by flow cytometry. As age increased, observed TCR beta diversity per million T cells dropped in a roughly linear way, and a significant reduction was already evident by age about 40. Compared with the aged group, the long-lived group had more naive CD4+ T cells, fewer expanded clones and increased TCR diversity, a pattern suggesting age selection. Because profiling used bulk unsorted PBMCs, naive and antigen-experienced compartments could not be compared conclusively. Estimates of total diversity based on one million sequenced T cells were considered lower bounds and underestimates.

The sample taken for sequencing was blood. The sequence was obtained from a woman aged 25 to 39 in good health. The V and J segments used are TRBV4-1 and TRBJ1-1, with TRBD1 tentatively as D gene (5 bases match). The CDR3 reads CASAGGGETEAFF. The DNA sequence is given as TGCGCCAGCGCTGGGGGAGGGGAGACTGAAGCTTTCTTT.